Listed below are T cell receptor beta chains from one sample, sequenced in a study of beta chain features in type 1 diabetes. Generated by immunoSEQ multiplex PCR, the TCRdb table keeps only in-frame clones and is missing some. The top ten hold more than 0.015% of the sample, which has hundreds of thousands of clones, around 12% seen once. The sequencing input was naive CD4+ T cells from blood. These receptors originate from a man between 18 and 29 years old in good health. Each CDR3 is given with its conserved first and last residue. A D gene is named only where the DNA matches it firmly. Clone size is given for some rows only: seen once, a few or many times, or a class if the clone is expanded.

D	size	V	J	length	DNA	CDR3
TRBD1	NA	TRBV7-3	TRBJ1-1	15	TGTGCCAGCAGCCCCGGGACAGGGGGGCACACTGAAGCTTTCTTT	CASSPGTGGHTEAFF
NA	few	TRBV18	TRBJ1-1	13	TGTGCCAGCTCACCGACCGCGGACACTGAAGCTTTCTTT	CASSPTADTEAFF
TRBD2	NA	TRBV30	TRBJ2-5	15	TGTGCCTGGAGTCCTAGACTAGCGGGAGTTGGGGAGCAGTACTTC	CAWSPRLAGVGEQYF
NA	few	TRBV6-1	TRBJ2-7	11	TGTGCCAGCACCCGAGGTAGGGAGCAGTACTTC	CASTRGREQYF
NA	NA	TRBV7-2	TRBJ2-3	14	TGTGCCAGCAGCTTAGTTGGAGCGGGAGATACGCAGTATTTT	CASSLVGAGDTQYF
NA	few	TRBV28	TRBJ1-3	11	TGTGCCAGCAGCCTTGGAAACACCATATATTTT	CASSLGNTIYF
NA	NA	TRBV27	TRBJ1-1	17	TGTGCCAGCAGCCCCCTTAGAATGGGGGGAAGGAGCACTGAAGCTTTCTTT	CASSPLRMGGRSTEAFF
TRBD1	NA	TRBV2	TRBJ2-7	13	TGTGCCAGCATACGGGACAGTCCGTTGGAGCAGTACTTC	CASIRDSPLEQYF
TRBD1	NA	TRBV7-2	TRBJ2-7	14	TGTGCCAGCAGTTCCACGGCAGGGGGTTACGAGCAGTACTTC	CASSSTAGGYEQYF
NA	NA	TRBV23-1	TRBJ1-2	17	TGCGCCAGCAGTCAAGCCCTCCATTCACAGGGCGTCTATGGCTACACCTTC	CASSQALHSQGVYGYTF
NA	NA	TRBV7-3	TRBJ2-3	14	TGTGCCAGCAGCTTGGGGCAGGGGTCAGATACGCAGTATTTT	CASSLGQGSDTQYF
TRBD1	NA	TRBV30	TRBJ1-5	15	TGTGCCTGGAGTATCGACAGGGCGGGGAATCAGCCCCAGCATTTT	CAWSIDRAGNQPQHF
NA	NA	TRBV27	TRBJ2-7	16	TGTGCCAGCAGTCAGGGACTCCCTTACTCTTCCTACGAGCAGTACTTC	CASSQGLPYSSYEQYF
TRBD2	NA	TRBV4-2	TRBJ2-1	15	TGTGCCAGCAGCCAAGACATGACTAGCTTTAATGAGCAGTTCTTC	CASSQDMTSFNEQFF
TRBD1	few	TRBV6-5	TRBJ2-7	13	TGTGCCAGCAGGTGGACAGGGGACTACGAGCAGTACTTC	CASRWTGDYEQYF
TRBD2	few	TRBV9	TRBJ2-3	17	TGTGCCAGCAGCGTAGCTATCGGACTAGCGGGAATAGATACGCAGTATTTT	CASSVAIGLAGIDTQYF
NA	NA	TRBV6-5	TRBJ2-3	15	TGTGCCAGCAGCCTAGACCGTCGGGGGACAGATACGCAGTATTTT	CASSLDRRGTDTQYF
TRBD2	NA	TRBV30	TRBJ2-1	18	TGTGCCTGGAACGACGGGGGAATAGCGGGAGAACTATACAATGAGCAGTTCTTC	CAWNDGGIAGELYNEQFF
NA	many	TRBV30	TRBJ2-2	13	TGTGCCTGGAGTGTACTCGGGGCCGGGGAGCTGTTTTTT	CAWSVLGAGELFF
NA	few	TRBV7-9	TRBJ2-3	13	TGTGCCAGCAGCATCCAAAGCACAGATACGCAGTATTTT	CASSIQSTDTQYF
NA	few	TRBV29-1	TRBJ2-5	14	TGCAGCGCCACGGTGGCGGGGAGAGGAGGGACCCAGTACTTC	CSATVAGRGGTQYF
TRBD2	NA	TRBV5-1	TRBJ2-5	15	TGCGCCAGCAGCTTGGAGGCGGGAGGGCCCCAGACCCAGTACTTC	CASSLEAGGPQTQYF
NA	NA	TRBV30	TRBJ2-5	13	TGTGCCTGGACCCCCAAGGGGCCGGCGACCCAGTACTTC	CAWTPKGPATQYF